This T cell receptor (beta chain) was recovered during a study of cytomegalovirus exposure and HLA in healthy donors. Study in general: A prior study identified just under 120 million unique TCR beta sequences from about 200 million T cells.

The PCR was carried out with 60 Vbeta primers and 13 Jbeta primers. The assay was immunoSEQ multiplex PCR, and TCRdb's table has in-frame clones only and misses some. This sample has around 130,000 clones, with over 60% found just once. This CDR3 is 13 amino acids long. Germline-derived CDR1 and CDR2 are MDHEN and SYDVKM. V lost 3 bases, J lost 1 base, and 6 bases lay in between. The source material was PBMCs. The chain combines TRBV28 with TRBJ1-1; no clear D gene. The TCR originated in a human donor in good health. The DNA of the CDR3 is TGTGCCAGCAGTTTCCTCCGGAACACTGAAGCTTTCTTT. Protein product: CASSFLRNTEAFF.